A selection of T cell receptor beta chains follows, all from one sample in a study of CD8 T cells in ankylosing spondylitis. TCRdb re-analysed the 5' RACE reads in MiXCR, keeping a single row per CDR3 protein. In the table there are over 400,000 distinct CDR3 sequences, 26% of which are singletons. Input material: blood, either unsorted or a sorted T cell fraction (not recorded which). These receptors were collected from a male donor with ankylosing spondylitis. CDR3s include the opening cysteine and the closing phenylalanine or tryptophan. A D gene is named only where the DNA matches it firmly. Clone sizes are given selectively: once, few, many, or a class where the clone is expanded.

>TRBJ2-1|TRBV25-1|TRBD2|NA
TGTGCCAGCAGTGAAGTAGCGGGAGGGTACAATGAGCAGTTCTTC
CASSEVAGGYNEQFF
>TRBJ1-2|TRBV29-1|NA|NA
TGCAGCGTTGAAACTCGGCCGCGCTATGGCTACACCTTC
CSVETRPRYGYTF
>TRBJ1-2|TRBV20-1|TRBD1|few
TGCAGTGCTAGAGGGGTGCGACAGGGCGATTATGGCTACACCTTC
CSARGVRQGDYGYTF
>TRBJ2-3|TRBV5-1|TRBD1|NA
TGCGCCAGCAGCTTAATCCCGGGACAGACCACAGATACGCAGTATTTT
CASSLIPGQTTDTQYF
>TRBJ2-1|TRBV27|NA|NA
TGTGCCAGCAGTTTTCTCGGACGGGAATACAATGAGCAGTTCTTC
CASSFLGREYNEQFF
>TRBJ2-2|TRBV12-5|NA|NA
TGTGCTAGTGGTTTGGTAGGGGCTGACACCGGGGAGCTGTTTTTT
CASGLVGADTGELFF
>TRBJ2-1|TRBV11-2|NA|NA
TGTGCCAGCAGCTTAACCTCTAGATACCACAATGAGCAGTTCTTC
CASSLTSRYHNEQFF
>TRBJ2-7|TRBV2|NA|few
TGTGCCAGCAGCGCCGGGACTCTTTCCTACGAGCAGTACTTC
CASSAGTLSYEQYF
>TRBJ1-5|TRBV3-1|TRBD1|few
TGTGCCAGCAGCCAACGACAGGGTTACAATCAGCCCCAGCATTTT
CASSQRQGYNQPQHF
>TRBJ2-2|TRBV7-2|NA|many
TGTGCCAGCAGCTCCGACACCGGGGAGCTGTTTTTT
CASSSDTGELFF
>TRBJ2-1|TRBV6-1|NA|NA
TGTGCCAGCAGTGAAATGCCTAGCACCTACAATGAGCAGTTCTTC
CASSEMPSTYNEQFF
>TRBJ2-1|TRBV5-1|NA|NA
TGCGCCAGCAGCCCCCTGGGAGCCCGCTACAATGAGCAGTTCTTC
CASSPLGARYNEQFF
>TRBJ2-5|TRBV5-6|NA|NA
TGTGCCAGCAGTCAAGGGGGGGTGTGGCAAGAGACCCAGTACTTC
CASSQGGVWQETQYF
>TRBJ2-7|TRBV20-1|NA|few
TGCAGTGCTAGAGAGGGGTCGTTCTACGAGCAGTACTTC
CSAREGSFYEQYF
>TRBJ2-3|TRBV11-2|NA|few
TGTGCCAGCAGCGAGAACGCGGTAGATACGCAGTATTTT
CASSENAVDTQYF
>TRBJ2-1|TRBV9|NA|NA
TGTGCCAGCAGTCAAGACGTTTGGTCAGAACTTTACAATGAGCAGTTCTTC
CASSQDVWSELYNEQFF
>TRBJ1-5|TRBV20-1|TRBD1|NA
TGCAGTGCTAGACCCCCGACAGGGATTCAGCCCCAGCATTTT
CSARPPTGIQPQHF
>TRBJ2-6|TRBV20-1|TRBD1|few
TGCAGTGCTAGGGGTGGACAGGAGAACTCTGGGGCCAACGTCCTGACTTTC
CSARGGQENSGANVLTF
>TRBJ1-3|TRBV5-1|NA|few
TGCGCCAGCAGCTTGGATGGTGCGGGAAACTCTGGAAACACCATATATTTT
CASSLDGAGNSGNTIYF
>TRBJ2-7|TRBV11-3|NA|few
TGTGCCAGCAGCTTAGTTCGGCCCTCCTACGAGCAGTACTTC
CASSLVRPSYEQYF
>TRBJ2-1|TRBV7-8|NA|NA
TGTGCCAGCAGCTTAGCGAGCGGACCACTATACAATGAGCAGTTCTTC
CASSLASGPLYNEQFF
>TRBJ2-3|TRBV27|NA|NA
TGTGCCAGCAGTTTGGAGGCGGTAGGCACAGATACGCAGTATTTT
CASSLEAVGTDTQYF
>TRBJ2-7|TRBV20-1|TRBD2|few
TGCAGTGCTTTTCGACTAGCGGGAGGATCATGGCAGTACTTC
CSAFRLAGGSWQYF
>TRBJ2-1|TRBV7-9|TRBD2|few
TGTGCCAGCAGCTTGCGGGACTACTCTAATGAGCAGTTCTTC
CASSLRDYSNEQFF
>TRBJ2-1|TRBV12-3/TRBV12-4|NA|NA
TGTGCCAGCAGACGTAGTCCCAATGAGCAGTTCTTC
CASRRSPNEQFF
>TRBJ2-5|TRBV27|NA|NA
TGTGCCAGCAGTCGGCAGTACCAAGAGACCCAGTACTTC
CASSRQYQETQYF
>TRBJ1-6|TRBV30|NA|NA
TGTGCCTGGAGTGTAAGGGGGGGAGATTCACCCCTCCACTTT
CAWSVRGGDSPLHF
>TRBJ1-2|TRBV27|NA|NA
TGTGCCAGCAGTTTATCGATGAGGCAGGAGTACTATGGCTACACCTTC
CASSLSMRQEYYGYTF
>TRBJ2-2|TRBV29-1|TRBD1|NA
TGCAGCGTTGCTCCAAAGGGACAGTACACCGGGGAGCTGTTTTTT
CSVAPKGQYTGELFF
>TRBJ1-2|TRBV30|NA|few
TGTGCCTGGAGTCCCGGAACTGGCTACACCTTC
CAWSPGTGYTF
>TRBJ2-4|TRBV12-3/TRBV12-4|NA|few
TGTGCCAGCAGTTTTAATGGCATCCTCGACATTCAGTACTTC
CASSFNGILDIQYF
>TRBJ2-1|TRBV7-8|NA|few
TGTGCCAGCAGCTCCCCGGGCAATCCCTACAATGAGCAGTTCTTC
CASSSPGNPYNEQFF
>TRBJ1-3|TRBV6-5|TRBD1|NA
TGTGCCAGCAGTTATTCCGGGACAGAAGGAAACACCATATATTTT
CASSYSGTEGNTIYF
>TRBJ1-3|TRBV4-1|NA|few
TGCGCCAGCAGCCACCCCTTGTGGGATCCTGGAAACACCATATATTTT
CASSHPLWDPGNTIYF
>TRBJ2-7|TRBV7-9|NA|NA
TGTGCCAGCAGCTTAGAACCGGAGACCAACTACGAGCAGTACTTC
CASSLEPETNYEQYF
>TRBJ1-4|TRBV6-1|NA|few
TGTGCCAGCTGCCCGTTTGCAACTAATGAAAAACTGTTTTTT
CASCPFATNEKLFF
>TRBJ1-4|TRBV4-1|NA|NA
TGCGCCAGCAGCCAAGATATTGAAGCTGAAAAACTGTTTTTT
CASSQDIEAEKLFF
>TRBJ1-2|TRBV20-1|NA|NA
TGCAGTGCTAGAGACCGGGACACCGAGTACTATGGCTACACCTTC
CSARDRDTEYYGYTF
>TRBJ2-3|TRBV9|NA|many
TGTGCCAGCAGCTTCGGGACTGCCTCCACAGATACGCAGTATTTT
CASSFGTASTDTQYF
>TRBJ1-1|TRBV30|NA|NA
TGTGCCCTGAAGACATTGAACACTGAAGCTTTCTTT
CALKTLNTEAFF
>TRBJ2-1|TRBV5-6|TRBD1|NA
TGTGCCAGCCACAGGGGGCGACATTACAATGAGCAGTTCTTC
CASHRGRHYNEQFF
>TRBJ2-1|TRBV20-1|NA|once
TGCAGTGCTCCCCGGACTACTCATGAGCAGTTCTTC
CSAPRTTHEQFF
>TRBJ1-1|TRBV5-1|NA|NA
TGCGCCAGCAGCTCAATGAATGCGGGATATGGGAACACTGAAGCTTTCTTT
CASSSMNAGYGNTEAFF
>TRBJ2-5|TRBV20-1|TRBD2|NA
TGCAGTGCTGTGGACAGCCTAGCGGGGGGGACCCAGTACTTC
CSAVDSLAGGTQYF
>TRBJ2-3|TRBV5-1|TRBD2|few
TGCGCCAGCAGCTTGGAGGGGACTAGCGGGATTGCAGATACGCAGTATTTT
CASSLEGTSGIADTQYF
>TRBJ2-5|TRBV6-6|NA|NA
TGTGCCAGCAGTTACCGTAAGGCAGAGACCCAGTACTTC
CASSYRKAETQYF
>TRBJ2-1|TRBV20-1|TRBD2|NA
TGCAGTGCTAGAGACCCCCTAGCGGGAGGGGTGCGTGAGCAGTTCTTC
CSARDPLAGGVREQFF
>TRBJ2-1|TRBV29-1|NA|NA
TGCAGCCTGGGTGAGGGCTCCTCCTACAATGAGCAGTTCTTC
CSLGEGSSYNEQFF
>TRBJ2-1|TRBV7-9|NA|NA
TGTGCCAGCAGCCCCGGGACTCGTGTCTTCAATGAGCAGTTCTTC
CASSPGTRVFNEQFF
>TRBJ2-3|TRBV5-1|NA|few
TGCGCCAGCAGCTTGGACTCGACCACAGATACGCAGTATTTT
CASSLDSTTDTQYF
>TRBJ2-3|TRBV5-1|TRBD1|NA
TGCGCCAGCAGCGGGGGACAGGGGGCAGATACGCAGTATTTT
CASSGGQGADTQYF
>TRBJ2-7|TRBV28|TRBD2|NA
TGTGCCAGCAGTTTACGGCTAGCGGGGTTATACGAGCAGTACTTC
CASSLRLAGLYEQYF
>TRBJ1-4|TRBV29-1|NA|NA
TGCAGCGTCGTAAGACCGAGAGGGAATGAAAAACTGTTTTTT
CSVVRPRGNEKLFF
>TRBJ1-1|TRBV15|NA|few
TGTGCCACCAGCAGAGTAACAGGGTCGGACACTGAAGCTTTCTTT
CATSRVTGSDTEAFF
>TRBJ1-2|TRBV12-3/TRBV12-4|TRBD1|few
TGTGCCAGCAGTTTAGGTGCCGGGACAGGGAAGCACTATGGCTACACCTTC
CASSLGAGTGKHYGYTF